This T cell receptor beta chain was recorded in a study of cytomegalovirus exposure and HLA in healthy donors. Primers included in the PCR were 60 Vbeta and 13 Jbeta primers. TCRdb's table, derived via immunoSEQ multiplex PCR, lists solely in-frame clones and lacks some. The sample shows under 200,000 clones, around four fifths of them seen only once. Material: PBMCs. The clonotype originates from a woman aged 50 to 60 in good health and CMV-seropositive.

CDR3 in DNA: TGCACCAGCAGGGCAATTCTGCGGCAGGGGGCCCGTGAGTTCTTC. The encoded protein is CTSRAILRQGAREFF. The V gene is TRBV1, the J gene TRBJ2-1; the D call of TRBD1 is as the table states it, not checked on the DNA. TRBV1 is reported as a pseudogene. The length of the CDR3 is 15 residues.